A single count supports the clone carrying this T cell receptor (beta chain). This sample is part of a study of control samples from healthy donors and cancer patients. The assay was immunoSEQ multiplex PCR, and TCRdb's table has in-frame clones only and misses some. In the table there are approximately 94,000 clones, roughly nine tenths of which are singletons. The length of the CDR3 is 14 residues. CDR1 and CDR2 from the germline V gene are LGHNA and YSLEER. V was shortened by 0 bases and J by 7 bases, with 10 bases between the two germline ends. The rearrangement joins TRBV4-3 to TRBJ2-1; tentatively, D is TRBD2 (6 bases). The origin of this receptor is a woman between 50 and 59 years old in good health. Material: blood. The CDR3 region is CASSQEVAGNEQFF. The DNA for the CDR3 is TGCGCCAGCAGCCAAGAAGTGGCGGGAAATGAGCAGTTCTTC.